The 9 T cell receptor beta chains below come from one sample, sequenced in a study of T cell changes during pregnancy in multiple sclerosis. Sequencing was performed with immunoSEQ multiplex PCR; in TCRdb, only in-frame clones are kept and a portion is missing. The sample contains roughly 40,000 clones, roughly 92% of which appear only once. The source was CD4+ T cells from peripheral blood mononuclear cells, collected in the first trimester of pregnancy. These receptors came from a female donor with multiple sclerosis, enrolled in a pregnancy study.

The V gene is TRBV5-4, the J gene TRBJ2-4; D may be TRBD1 (6 bases). Germline assignment: CDR1 SGHNT and CDR2 YYREEE (reference sequence). This CDR3 has 13 residues. V was clipped by 4 bases and J by 10 bases, with 15 bases between them. The CDR3 region is CASSVDARGIQYF. The CDR3 DNA follows: TGTGCCAGCAGCGTTGATGCGAGGGGGATTCAGTACTTC.

The V call is TRBV29-1, the J call TRBJ2-2, with TRBD2 identical over 7 bases. Germline values: CDR1 SQVTM, CDR2 ANQGSEA. This CDR3 is built from 16 residues. Trimming at V came to 6 bases and at J to 7 bases, leaving 17 bases not matched to a gene. CDR3 nucleotide sequence: TGCAGCGTCCCCGGTGGGGGAGGGTGGGGATACGGGGAGCTGTTTTTT. This encodes CSVPGGGGWGYGELFF.

The chain combines TRBV14 with TRBJ1-1; TRBD1 matches at 9 bases. Germline CDR1 reads SGHDN; CDR2 reads FVKESK. V trimming: 4 bases; J trimming: 5 bases; junction bases outside the gene matches: 8. The CDR3 runs 15 residues. CDR3 sequence (DNA): TGTGCCAGCAGCCGAACAGGGGGCGCTTCTACTGAAGCTTTCTTT. Its protein is CASSRTGGASTEAFF. Based on the CDR3 plus reference TRBV14 and TRBJ1-1, the full variable domain is EAGVTQFPSHSVIEKGQTVTLRCDPISGHDNLYWYRRVMGKEIKFLLHFVKESKQDESGMPNNRFLAERTGGTYSTLKVQPAELEDSGVYFCASSRTGGASTEAFFGQGTRLTVV.

The chain joins TRBV29-1 to TRBJ2-1; D gene unclear. CDR3 length: 12 amino acids. The germline CDR1 and CDR2 sequences are SQVTM and ANQGSEA. The V end was cut by 4 bases, the J end by 0 bases, with 4 bases between. In nucleotides, the CDR3 is TGCAGCGTTGGGGCCTCCTACAATGAGCAGTTCTTC. Protein product: CSVGASYNEQFF.

The chain joins TRBV5-4 to TRBJ2-7, with 10 bases matching TRBD1. With 3 bases clipped from V and 7 bases from J, the junction kept 4 bases outside the gene matches. Germline V gene lookup returns CDR1 SGHNT and CDR2 YYREEE (reference sequence). This CDR3 comprises 13 residues. The CDR3 region has the DNA TGTGCCAGCAGCTGGGACAGGGGAGGGGAGCAGTACTTC. This gives the protein CASSWDRGGEQYF.

The chain is built from TRBV29-1 and TRBJ2-5, with a possible D match to TRBD2 (7 bases). Trimming removed 8 bases at V and 4 bases at J, with 14 bases between. Germline lookup yields CDR1 SQVTM and CDR2 ANQGSEA. The CDR3 runs to 12 residues. The CDR3 DNA follows: TGCAGCTCCATGGGGGGGCCAGAGACCCAGTACTTC. This translates into CSSMGGPETQYF. The full variable domain, its missing parts supplied by reference TRBV29-1 and TRBJ2-5, is SAVISQKPSRDICQRGTSLTIQCQVDSQVTMMFWYRQQPGQSLTLIATANQGSEATYESGFVIDKFPISRPNLTFSTLTVSNMSPEDSSIYLCSSMGGPETQYFGPGTRLLVL.

The rearrangement uses TRBV2 and TRBJ1-2; possibly TRBD1 for D (6 bases). The germline V gene has CDR1 SNHLY and CDR2 FYNNEI. This CDR3 spans 14 amino acids. Trimming removed 7 bases at V and 1 base at J, with 13 bases between. CDR3 coding DNA: TGTGCCAGCACGGGGGGCCCGATTAACTATGGCTACACCTTC. Protein: CASTGGPINYGYTF.

The V and J genes are TRBV28 and TRBJ1-2; 10 nucleotides agree with TRBD1. Trimming took 1 base from V and 11 from J; bases not matched to a gene: 19. The CDR3 length is 18 residues. Germline lookup yields CDR1 MDHEN and CDR2 SYDVKM. CDR3 residues: CASSLYPPLRTGGLVYTF. The CDR3, as DNA: TGTGCCAGCAGTTTATACCCTCCGCTACGGACAGGGGGGCTGGTATACACCTTC.

The genes are TRBV5-1 and TRBJ2-3, with 7 bases fitting TRBD2. This CDR3 is built from 15 residues. The germline V gene has CDR1 SGHRS and CDR2 YFSETQ. Losses at the gene ends were 4 bases for V and 2 bases for J; bases not matched to a gene: 7. This chain's CDR3 is CASSTGRPFTDTQYF. DNA of the CDR3: TGCGCCAGCAGCACCGGGAGGCCCTTCACAGATACGCAGTATTTT.